This record looks at one TCR beta chain sequence and its context. The data stem from a study of blood T cell repertoires in COVID-19. Seattle cases were enrolled at active infection and followed longitudinally. Authors' data handling: Quantification of nucleated cells was approximated via reference gene primer amplification. Clones were sequenced by immunoSEQ multiplex PCR, and TCRdb holds only the in-frame ones, with some missing. That table supplies the V and J calls and clone size; D and trimming were determined from the DNA. The sample lists roughly 500,000 clones, roughly nine tenths occurring once. V dropped 3 bases and J dropped 3 bases, with 11 bases sitting between them. This CDR3 is 14 amino acids long. CDR1 MNHEY and CDR2 SMNVEV come from the germline V gene (reference sequence).

The sample taken for sequencing was peripheral blood. This TCR was recovered from a man between 18 and 35 years old with COVID-19, enrolled during active disease. This chain links TRBV27 with TRBJ2-5; maybe TRBD2 (5 bases). The CDR3 spells CASSFTGGKETQYF. As DNA, the CDR3 is TGTGCCAGCAGTTTTACCGGAGGTAAAGAGACCCAGTACTTC.